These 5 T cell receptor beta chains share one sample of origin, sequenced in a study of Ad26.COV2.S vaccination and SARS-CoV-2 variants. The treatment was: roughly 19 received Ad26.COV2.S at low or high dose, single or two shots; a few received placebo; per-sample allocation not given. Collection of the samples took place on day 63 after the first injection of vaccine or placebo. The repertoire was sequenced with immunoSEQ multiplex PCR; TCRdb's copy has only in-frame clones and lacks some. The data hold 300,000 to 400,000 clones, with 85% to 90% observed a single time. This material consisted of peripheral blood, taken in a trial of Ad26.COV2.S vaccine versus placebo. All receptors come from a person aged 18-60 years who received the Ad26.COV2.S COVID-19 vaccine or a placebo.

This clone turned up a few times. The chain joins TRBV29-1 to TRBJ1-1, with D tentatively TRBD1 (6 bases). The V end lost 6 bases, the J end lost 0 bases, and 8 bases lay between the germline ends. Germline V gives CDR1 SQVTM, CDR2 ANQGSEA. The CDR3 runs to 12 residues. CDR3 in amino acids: CSVTGMNTEAFF. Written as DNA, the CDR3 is TGCAGCGTCACAGGGATGAACACTGAAGCTTTCTTT. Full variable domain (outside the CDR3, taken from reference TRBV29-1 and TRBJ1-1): SAVISQKPSRDICQRGTSLTIQCQVDSQVTMMFWYRQQPGQSLTLIATANQGSEATYESGFVIDKFPISRPNLTFSTLTVSNMSPEDSSIYLCSVTGMNTEAFFGQGTRLTVV.

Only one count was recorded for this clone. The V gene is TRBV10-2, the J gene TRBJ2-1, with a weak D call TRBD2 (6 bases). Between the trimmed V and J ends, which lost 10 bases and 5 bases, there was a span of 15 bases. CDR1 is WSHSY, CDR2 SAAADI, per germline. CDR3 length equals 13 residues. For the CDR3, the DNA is TGCGCCACCGAAGCGGGCCCCCACAATGAGCAGTTCTTC. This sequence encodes CATEAGPHNEQFF.

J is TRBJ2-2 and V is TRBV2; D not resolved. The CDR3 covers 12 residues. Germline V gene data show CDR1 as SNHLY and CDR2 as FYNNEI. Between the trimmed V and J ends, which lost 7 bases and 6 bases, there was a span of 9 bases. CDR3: CASNGGPGELFF. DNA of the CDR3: TGTGCCAGCAATGGCGGCCCCGGGGAGCTGTTTTTT. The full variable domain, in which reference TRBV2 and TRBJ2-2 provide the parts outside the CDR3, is EPEVTQTPSHQVTQMGQEVILRCVPISNHLYFYWYRQILGQKVEFLVSFYNNEISEKSEIFDDQFSVERPDGSNFTLKIRSTKLEDSAMYFCASNGGPGELFFGEGSRLTVL.

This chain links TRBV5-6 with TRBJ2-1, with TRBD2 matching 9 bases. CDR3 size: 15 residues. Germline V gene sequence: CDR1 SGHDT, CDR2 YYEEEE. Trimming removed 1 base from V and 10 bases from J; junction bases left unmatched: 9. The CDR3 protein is CASSLRVAGDGEQFF. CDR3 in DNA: TGTGCCAGCAGCTTGAGGGTAGCGGGAGACGGGGAGCAGTTCTTC.

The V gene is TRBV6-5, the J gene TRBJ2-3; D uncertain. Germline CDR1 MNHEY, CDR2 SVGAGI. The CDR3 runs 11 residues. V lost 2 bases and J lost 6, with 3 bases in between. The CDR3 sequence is CASSYADTQYF. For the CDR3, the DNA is TGTGCCAGCAGTTACGCGGATACGCAGTATTTT.